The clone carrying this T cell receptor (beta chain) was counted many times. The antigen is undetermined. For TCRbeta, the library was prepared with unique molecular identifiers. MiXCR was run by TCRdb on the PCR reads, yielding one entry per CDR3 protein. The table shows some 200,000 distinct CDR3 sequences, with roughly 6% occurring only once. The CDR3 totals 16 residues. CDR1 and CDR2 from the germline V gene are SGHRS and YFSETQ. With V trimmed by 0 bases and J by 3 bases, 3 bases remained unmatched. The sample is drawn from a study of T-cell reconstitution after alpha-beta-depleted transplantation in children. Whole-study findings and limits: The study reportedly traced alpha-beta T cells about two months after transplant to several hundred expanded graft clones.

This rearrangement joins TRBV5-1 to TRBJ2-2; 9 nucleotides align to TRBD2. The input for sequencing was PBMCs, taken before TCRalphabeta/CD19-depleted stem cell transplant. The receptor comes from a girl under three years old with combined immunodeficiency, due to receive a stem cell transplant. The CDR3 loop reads CASSLELAGYTGELFF. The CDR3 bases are TGCGCCAGCAGCTTGGAACTAGCGGGTTACACCGGGGAGCTGTTTTTT. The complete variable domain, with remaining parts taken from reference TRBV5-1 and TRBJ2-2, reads KAGVTQTPRYLIKTRGQQVTLSCSPISGHRSVSWYQQTPGQGLQFLFEYFSETQRNKGNFPGRFSGRQFSNSRSEMNVSTLELGDSALYLCASSLELAGYTGELFFGEGSRLTVL.